Shown below are 10 T cell receptor beta chains from a single sample sequenced in a study of blood T cell repertoires in COVID-19. Sequencing was performed with immunoSEQ multiplex PCR; in TCRdb, only in-frame clones are kept and a portion is missing. In the table there are about 530,000 clones, 70% to 90% of which are singletons. The specimen sequenced was peripheral blood. Source of these receptors: a woman in her forties or fifties with COVID-19, enrolled during active disease.

This chain uses TRBV7-2 with TRBJ2-7, with 11 positions matching TRBD2. Losses at the gene ends were 4 bases for V and 2 bases for J; bases not matched to a gene: 7. The CDR3 extends over 16 amino acids. Germline V lookup: CDR1 SGHTA, CDR2 FQGNSA. CDR3 DNA: TGTGCCAGCAGCTGGTCTAGCGGGGGGTTAACCTACGAGCAGTACTTC. This translates into CASSWSSGGLTYEQYF.

The chain uses TRBV4-1 and TRBJ1-1; D is unclear. There are 17 residues in the CDR3. Deletions cut 1 base from V and 5 bases from J, with 20 bases between. The germline V gene has CDR1 MGHRA and CDR2 YSYEKL. The CDR3 loop reads CASSQGQRQAPGTEAFF. For the CDR3, the DNA is TGCGCCAGCAGCCAAGGCCAACGCCAGGCCCCGGGAACTGAAGCTTTCTTT.

The chain uses TRBV6-5 and TRBJ1-1; 9 bases agree with TRBD1. Germline lookup yields CDR1 MNHEY and CDR2 SVGAGI. V dropped 6 bases and J dropped 4; count of bases not matched to a gene: 9. This CDR3 has 15 amino acids. CDR3 sequence: CASRSGTGRSTEAFF. The CDR3 nucleotides are TGTGCCAGCAGATCCGGGACAGGGCGGAGCACTGAAGCTTTCTTT.

This chain connects TRBV3-1 (or the pseudogene TRBV3-2) to TRBJ2-1; D gene ambiguous. The CDR3 runs to 14 residues. Germline CDR1 and CDR2: LGHDT and YNNKEL (reference sequence). Trimming took 4 bases from V and 7 from J, leaving 14 bases between them. This CDR3 reads CASSPMGPRNEQFF. The CDR3 DNA follows: TGTGCCAGCAGCCCCATGGGTCCGAGGAATGAGCAGTTCTTC.

The chain combines TRBV3-1 (or the pseudogene TRBV3-2) with TRBJ2-1, with D maybe TRBD1 (5 bases). This CDR3 spans 13 amino acids. With 2 bases removed from V and 7 bases from J, the gap between germline ends came to 9 bases. Germline V gene lookup returns CDR1 LGHDT and CDR2 YNNKEL (reference sequence). CDR3 in amino acids: CASSQSRANEQFF. CDR3 DNA sequence: TGTGCCAGCAGCCAATCCAGGGCAAATGAGCAGTTCTTC.

The chain recombines TRBV7-3 with TRBJ2-3, with TRBD1 matching over 9 bases. With V trimmed by 5 bases and J by 5 bases, 5 bases remained unmatched. The CDR3 consists of 14 residues. CDR1 SGHTA and CDR2 FQGTGA come from the germline V gene. The CDR3 DNA reads TGTGCCAGCAGCCGAACAGGGGGCGAAGATACGCAGTATTTT. Its translation: CASSRTGGEDTQYF.

The chain carries TRBV18 and TRBJ1-5; no clear D. Germline values: CDR1 KGHSH, CDR2 LQKENI. Trimming cost V 6 bases and J 7 bases, with 13 bases left between them. The CDR3 consists of 13 residues. CDR3 amino acids: CASSPGVAQPQHF. Written as DNA, the CDR3 is TGTGCCAGCTCCCCCGGGGTTGCGCAGCCCCAGCATTTT.

V gene TRBV5-1 combines with J gene TRBJ2-7; 12 bases map to TRBD2. V dropped 4 bases and J dropped 6; count of bases not matched to a gene: 11. The V gene's germline CDR1 is SGHRS and CDR2 YFSETQ. The CDR3 consists of 16 residues. CDR3 region: CASSLPRTSGETEQYF. DNA for the CDR3: TGCGCCAGCAGCCTACCTAGGACTAGCGGGGAGACCGAGCAGTACTTC.

V and J are TRBV27 and TRBJ2-2; D call uncertain. Germline values: CDR1 MNHEY, CDR2 SMNVEV (reference sequence). This CDR3 has 13 amino acids. V was trimmed by 6 bases and J by 7 bases, leaving 12 bases between them. CDR3 sequence: CASSSRESGELFF. The CDR3 coding sequence is TGTGCCAGCAGCTCTAGAGAGAGCGGGGAGCTGTTTTTT.

V is TRBV29-1 and J is TRBJ1-1, with TRBD1 matching over 8 bases. This CDR3 contains 14 residues. Trimming cost V 6 bases and J 1 base; bases outside gene matches: 7. Germline CDR1 reads SQVTM; CDR2 reads ANQGSEA. CDR3 sequence (DNA): TGCAGCGTGGCTAGGGGGACAGGGAACACTGAAGCTTTCTTT. Encoded protein: CSVARGTGNTEAFF.